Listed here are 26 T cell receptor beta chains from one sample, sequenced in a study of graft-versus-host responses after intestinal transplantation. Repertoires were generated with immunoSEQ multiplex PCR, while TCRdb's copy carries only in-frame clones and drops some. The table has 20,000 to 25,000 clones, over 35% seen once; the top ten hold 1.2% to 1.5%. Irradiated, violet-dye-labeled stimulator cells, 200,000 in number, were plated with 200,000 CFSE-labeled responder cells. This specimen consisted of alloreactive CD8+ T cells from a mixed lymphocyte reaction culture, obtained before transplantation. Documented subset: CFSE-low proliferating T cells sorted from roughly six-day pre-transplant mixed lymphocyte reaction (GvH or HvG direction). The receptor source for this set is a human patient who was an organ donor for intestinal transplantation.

The CDR3 DNA reads TGTGCCAGCAGTCTCGGGACAGGTTACGAGCAGTACTTC. Amino acids: CASSLGTGYEQYF. V gene TRBV28 combines with J gene TRBJ2-7; TRBD1 aligns across 8 bases. The length of the CDR3 is 13 residues. V shed 5 bases, J shed 4 bases, and the junction held 4 bases outside the gene matches. In germline, CDR1 is MDHEN, CDR2 SYDVKM.

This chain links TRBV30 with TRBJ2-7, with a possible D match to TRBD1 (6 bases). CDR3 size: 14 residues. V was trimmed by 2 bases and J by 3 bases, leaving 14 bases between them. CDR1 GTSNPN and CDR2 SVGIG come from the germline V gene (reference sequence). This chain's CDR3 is CAWSLQGQSYEQYF. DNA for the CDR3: TGTGCCTGGAGTCTCCAGGGGCAGAGCTACGAGCAGTACTTC.

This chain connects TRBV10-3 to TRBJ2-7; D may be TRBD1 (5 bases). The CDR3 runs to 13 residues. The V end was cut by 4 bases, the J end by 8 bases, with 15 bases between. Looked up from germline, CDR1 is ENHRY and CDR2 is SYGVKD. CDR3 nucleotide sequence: TGTGCCATCAGTGCTTTTAGGGGTACGAAGCAGTACTTC. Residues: CAISAFRGTKQYF.

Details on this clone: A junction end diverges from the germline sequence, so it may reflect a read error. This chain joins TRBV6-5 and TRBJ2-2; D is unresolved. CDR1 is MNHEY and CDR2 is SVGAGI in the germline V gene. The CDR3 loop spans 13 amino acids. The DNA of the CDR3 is TGTGCCAGCAGTGACTCGATAACCGGGGAGCTGTTTTTT. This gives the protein CASSDSITGELFF.

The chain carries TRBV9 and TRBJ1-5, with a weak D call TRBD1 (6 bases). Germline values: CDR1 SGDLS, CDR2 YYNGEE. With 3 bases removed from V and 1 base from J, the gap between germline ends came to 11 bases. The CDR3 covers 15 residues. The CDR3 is CASSAGHLSNQPQHF. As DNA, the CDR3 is TGTGCCAGCAGCGCGGGACATTTAAGCAATCAGCCCCAGCATTTT.

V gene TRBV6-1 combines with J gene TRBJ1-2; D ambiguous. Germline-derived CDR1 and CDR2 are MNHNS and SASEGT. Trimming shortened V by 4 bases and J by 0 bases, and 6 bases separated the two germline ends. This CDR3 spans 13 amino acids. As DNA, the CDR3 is TGTGCCAGCAGTGGGAGGCCTAACTATGGCTACACCTTC. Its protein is CASSGRPNYGYTF.

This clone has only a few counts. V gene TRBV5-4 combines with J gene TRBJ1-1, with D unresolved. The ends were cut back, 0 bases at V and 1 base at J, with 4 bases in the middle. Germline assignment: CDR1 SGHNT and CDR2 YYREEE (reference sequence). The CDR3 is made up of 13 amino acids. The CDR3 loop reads CASSLGGNTEAFF. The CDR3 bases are TGTGCCAGCAGCTTGGGGGGGAACACTGAAGCTTTCTTT.

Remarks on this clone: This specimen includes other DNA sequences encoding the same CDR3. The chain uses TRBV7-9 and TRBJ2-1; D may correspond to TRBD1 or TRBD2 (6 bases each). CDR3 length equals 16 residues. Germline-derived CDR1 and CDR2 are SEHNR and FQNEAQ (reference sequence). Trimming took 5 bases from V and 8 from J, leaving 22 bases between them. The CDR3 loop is CASSPRGDLSIDEQFF. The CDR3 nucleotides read TGTGCCAGCAGCCCGAGGGGGGACTTGAGCATCGATGAGCAGTTCTTC.

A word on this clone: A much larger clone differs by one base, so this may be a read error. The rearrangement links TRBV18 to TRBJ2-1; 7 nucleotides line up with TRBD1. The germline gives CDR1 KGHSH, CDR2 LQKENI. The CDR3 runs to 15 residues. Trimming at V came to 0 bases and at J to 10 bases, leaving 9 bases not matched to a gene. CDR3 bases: TGTGCCAGCTCACCACCGGACAGGCCGTCCTACGAGCAGTTCTTC. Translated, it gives CASSPPDRPSYEQFF.

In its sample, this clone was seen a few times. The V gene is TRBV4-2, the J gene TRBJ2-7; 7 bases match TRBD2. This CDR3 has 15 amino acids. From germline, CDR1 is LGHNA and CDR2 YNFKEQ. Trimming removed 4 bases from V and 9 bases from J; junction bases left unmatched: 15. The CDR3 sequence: CASSLGSGAGTGQYF. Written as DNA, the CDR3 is TGTGCCAGCAGCCTGGGGTCAGGAGCGGGAACCGGGCAGTACTTC.

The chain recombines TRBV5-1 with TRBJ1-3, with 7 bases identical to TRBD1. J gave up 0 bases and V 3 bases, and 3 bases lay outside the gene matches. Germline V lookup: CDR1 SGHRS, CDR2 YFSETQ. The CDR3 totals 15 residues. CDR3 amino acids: CASSSRGVSGNTIYF. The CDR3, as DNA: TGCGCCAGCAGCTCCAGGGGGGTCTCTGGAAACACCATATATTTT.

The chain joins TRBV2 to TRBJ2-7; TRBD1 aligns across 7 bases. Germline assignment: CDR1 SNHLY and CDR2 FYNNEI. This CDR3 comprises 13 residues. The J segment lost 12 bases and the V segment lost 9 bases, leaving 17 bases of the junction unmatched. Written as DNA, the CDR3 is TGTGCCAGTACTAGACAGGGAAGAAAGCTCCTGTACTTC. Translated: CASTRQGRKLLYF.

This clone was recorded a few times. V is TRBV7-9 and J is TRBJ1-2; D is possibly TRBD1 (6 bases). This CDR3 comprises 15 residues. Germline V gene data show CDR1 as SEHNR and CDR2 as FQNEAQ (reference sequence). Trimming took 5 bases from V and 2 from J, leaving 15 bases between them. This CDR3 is CASSPWTALNYGYTF. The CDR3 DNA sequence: TGTGCCAGCAGCCCATGGACAGCTTTAAACTATGGCTACACCTTC.

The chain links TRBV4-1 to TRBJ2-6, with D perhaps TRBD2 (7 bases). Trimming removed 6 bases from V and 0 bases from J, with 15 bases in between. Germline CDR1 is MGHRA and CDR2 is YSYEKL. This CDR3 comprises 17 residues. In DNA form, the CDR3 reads TGCGCCAGCAGTGGGGGGGGGCGGTACTCTGGGGCCAACGTCCTGACTTTC. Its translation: CASSGGGRYSGANVLTF.

The CDR3 spells CSVAWDRYLNTEAFF. DNA for the CDR3: TGCAGCGTTGCCTGGGACAGGTACCTGAACACTGAAGCTTTCTTT. The rearrangement links TRBV29-1 to TRBJ1-1, with TRBD1 matching over 8 bases. Germline V gene data show CDR1 as SQVTM and CDR2 as ANQGSEA. There are 15 residues in the CDR3. Trimming at V came to 4 bases and at J to 0 bases, leaving 7 bases not matched to a gene.

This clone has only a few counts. The CDR3 protein is CASSYSGGGYEQYF. Here the CDR3 DNA reads TGTGCCAGCAGTTACTCCGGAGGGGGGTACGAGCAGTACTTC. The chain is built from TRBV6-6 and TRBJ2-7; D may be TRBD1 or TRBD2 (6 bases each). CDR1 MNHNY and CDR2 SVGAGI come from the germline V gene (reference sequence). Trimming took off 0 bases at V and 4 bases at J, with 10 bases between the two ends. This CDR3 comprises 14 residues.

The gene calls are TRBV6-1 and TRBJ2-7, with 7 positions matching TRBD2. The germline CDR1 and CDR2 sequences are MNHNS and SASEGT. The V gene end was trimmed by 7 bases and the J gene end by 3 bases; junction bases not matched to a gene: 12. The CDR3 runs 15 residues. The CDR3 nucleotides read TGTGCCAGCATTAGAGGAGGGCTAGCGGTCTACGAGCAGTACTTC. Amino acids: CASIRGGLAVYEQYF.

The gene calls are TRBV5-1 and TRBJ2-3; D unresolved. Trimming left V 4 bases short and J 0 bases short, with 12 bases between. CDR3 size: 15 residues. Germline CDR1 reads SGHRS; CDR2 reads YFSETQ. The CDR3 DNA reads TGCGCCAGCAGCCCGACACCCGCTAGCACAGATACGCAGTATTTT. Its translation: CASSPTPASTDTQYF.

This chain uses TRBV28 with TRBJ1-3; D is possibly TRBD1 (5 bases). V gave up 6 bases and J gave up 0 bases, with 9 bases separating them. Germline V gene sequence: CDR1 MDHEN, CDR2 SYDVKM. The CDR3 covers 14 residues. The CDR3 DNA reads TGTGCCAGCAGGATAGGGGACTCTGGAAACACCATATATTTT. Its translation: CASRIGDSGNTIYF.

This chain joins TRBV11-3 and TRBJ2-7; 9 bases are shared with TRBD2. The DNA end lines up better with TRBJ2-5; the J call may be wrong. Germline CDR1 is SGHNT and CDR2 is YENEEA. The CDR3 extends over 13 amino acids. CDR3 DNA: TGTGCCAGCAGCTTAGAGACTAGCGGGACCCAGTACTTC. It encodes CASSLETSGTQYF.

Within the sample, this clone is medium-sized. As DNA, the CDR3 is TGTGCCAGCAGTTACGGCGGAGGGGGCATAGAGACCCAGTACTTC. Translating it yields CASSYGGGGIETQYF. This rearrangement joins TRBV6-5 to TRBJ2-5, with TRBD1 as a possible D gene (7 bases). Per germline, CDR1 MNHEY and CDR2 SVGAGI. There are 15 residues in the CDR3. V lost 2 bases to trimming and J lost 4 bases, with 14 bases between them.

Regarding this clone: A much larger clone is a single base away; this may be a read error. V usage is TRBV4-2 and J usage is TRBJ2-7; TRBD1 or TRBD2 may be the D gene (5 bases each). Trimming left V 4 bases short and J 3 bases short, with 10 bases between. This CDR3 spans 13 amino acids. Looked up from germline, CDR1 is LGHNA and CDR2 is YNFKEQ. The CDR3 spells CASSLRDGYEQYF. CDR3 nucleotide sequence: TGTGCCAGCAGCCTCAGGGACGGCTACGAGCAGTACTTC.

CDR3 sequence: CASSYSGQPLPYEQYF. CDR3 nucleotides: TGTGCCAGCAGTTACTCAGGCCAGCCTCTCCCCTACGAGCAGTACTTC. The rearrangement uses TRBV6-5 and TRBJ2-7; D gene ambiguous. The CDR3 runs 16 residues. Germline CDR1 is MNHEY and CDR2 is SVGAGI. The V end was cut by 0 bases, the J end by 2 bases, with 14 bases between.

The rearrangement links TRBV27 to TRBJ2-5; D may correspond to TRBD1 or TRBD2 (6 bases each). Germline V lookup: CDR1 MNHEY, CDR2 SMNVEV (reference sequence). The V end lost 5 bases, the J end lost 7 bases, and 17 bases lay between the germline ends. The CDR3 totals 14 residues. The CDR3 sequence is CASSRQGGAGTQYF. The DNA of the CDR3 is TGTGCCAGCAGTCGACAAGGGGGAGCGGGGACCCAGTACTTC.

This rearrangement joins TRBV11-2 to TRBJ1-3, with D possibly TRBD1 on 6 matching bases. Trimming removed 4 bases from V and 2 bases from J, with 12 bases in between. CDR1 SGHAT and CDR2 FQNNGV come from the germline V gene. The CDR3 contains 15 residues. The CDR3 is CASSSQGVPGNTIYF. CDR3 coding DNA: TGTGCCAGCAGCTCACAGGGAGTCCCTGGAAACACCATATATTTT.

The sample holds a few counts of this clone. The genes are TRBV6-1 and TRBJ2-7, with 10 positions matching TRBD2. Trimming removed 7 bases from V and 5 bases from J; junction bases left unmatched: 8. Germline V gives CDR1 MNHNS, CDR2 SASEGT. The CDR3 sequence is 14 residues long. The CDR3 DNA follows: TGTGCCAGCATAAATAGCGGGAGGACGGACGAGCAGTACTTC. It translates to CASINSGRTDEQYF.